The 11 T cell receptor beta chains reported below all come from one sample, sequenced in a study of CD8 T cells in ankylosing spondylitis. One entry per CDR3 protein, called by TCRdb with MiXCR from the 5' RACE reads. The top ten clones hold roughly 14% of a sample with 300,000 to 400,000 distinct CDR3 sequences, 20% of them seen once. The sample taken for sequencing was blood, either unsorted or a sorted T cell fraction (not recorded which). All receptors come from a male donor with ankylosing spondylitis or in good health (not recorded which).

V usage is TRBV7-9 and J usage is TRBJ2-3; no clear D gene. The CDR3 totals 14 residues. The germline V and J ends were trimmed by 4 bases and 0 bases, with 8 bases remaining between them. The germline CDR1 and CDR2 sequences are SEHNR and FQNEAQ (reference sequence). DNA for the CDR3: TGTGCCAGCAGCTCCCCCGAGAGCACAGATACGCAGTATTTT. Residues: CASSSPESTDTQYF.

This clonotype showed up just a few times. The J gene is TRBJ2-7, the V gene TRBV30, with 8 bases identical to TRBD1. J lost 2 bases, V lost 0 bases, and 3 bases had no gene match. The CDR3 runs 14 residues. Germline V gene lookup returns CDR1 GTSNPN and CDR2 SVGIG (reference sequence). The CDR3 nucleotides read TGTGCCTGGAGTGTTACAGGGGGACCCTACGAGCAGTACTTC. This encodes CAWSVTGGPYEQYF.

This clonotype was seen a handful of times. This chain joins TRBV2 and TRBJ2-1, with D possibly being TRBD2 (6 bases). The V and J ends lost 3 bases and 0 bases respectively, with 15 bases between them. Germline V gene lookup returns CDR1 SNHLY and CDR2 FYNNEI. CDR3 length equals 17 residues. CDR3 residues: CASSEGFSGNSYNEQFF. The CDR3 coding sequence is TGTGCCAGCAGTGAGGGTTTTAGCGGTAACTCCTACAATGAGCAGTTCTTC.

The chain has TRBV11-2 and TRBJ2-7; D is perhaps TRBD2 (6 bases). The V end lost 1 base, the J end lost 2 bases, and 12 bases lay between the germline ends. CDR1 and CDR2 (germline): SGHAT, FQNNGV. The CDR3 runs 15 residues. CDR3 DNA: TGTGCCAGCAGCTTAGCTGGCGGGGCCGCCTACGAGCAGTACTTC. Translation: CASSLAGGAAYEQYF.

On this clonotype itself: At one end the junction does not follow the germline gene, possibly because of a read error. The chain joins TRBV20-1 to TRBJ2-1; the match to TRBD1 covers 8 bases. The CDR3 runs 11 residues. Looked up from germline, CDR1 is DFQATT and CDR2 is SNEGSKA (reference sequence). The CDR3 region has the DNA TGCAGTGGTAGACAGGGGAATGAGCAGTTCTTC. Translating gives CSGRQGNEQFF.

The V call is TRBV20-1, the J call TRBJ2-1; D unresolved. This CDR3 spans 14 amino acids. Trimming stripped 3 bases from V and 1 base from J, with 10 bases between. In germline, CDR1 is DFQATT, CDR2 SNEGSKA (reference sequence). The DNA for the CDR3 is TGCAGTGCTAGGGGGATCAAGTCCTACAATGAGCAGTTCTTC. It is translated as CSARGIKSYNEQFF.

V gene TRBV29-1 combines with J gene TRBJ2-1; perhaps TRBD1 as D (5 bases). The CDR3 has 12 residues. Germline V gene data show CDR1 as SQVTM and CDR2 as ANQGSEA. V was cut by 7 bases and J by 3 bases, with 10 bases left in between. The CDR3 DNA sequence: TGCAGCGCTATGGACAACTACAATGAGCAGTTCTTC. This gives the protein CSAMDNYNEQFF.

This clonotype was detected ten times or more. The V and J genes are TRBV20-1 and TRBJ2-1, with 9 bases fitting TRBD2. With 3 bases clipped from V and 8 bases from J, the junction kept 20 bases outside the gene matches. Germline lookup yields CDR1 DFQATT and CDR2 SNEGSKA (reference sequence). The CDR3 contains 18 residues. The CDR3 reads CSARSELAGHSFIDEQFF. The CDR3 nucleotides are TGCAGTGCTAGGAGTGAACTAGCGGGCCATAGCTTTATCGATGAGCAGTTCTTC.

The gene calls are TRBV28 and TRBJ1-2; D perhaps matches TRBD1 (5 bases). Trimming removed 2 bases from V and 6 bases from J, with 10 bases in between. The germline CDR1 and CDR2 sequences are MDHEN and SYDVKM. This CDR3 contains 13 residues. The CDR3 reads CASSLDGADGYTF. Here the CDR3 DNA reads TGTGCCAGCAGTTTAGACGGGGCGGATGGCTACACCTTC.

The CDR3 coding sequence is TGTGCCGCTTCTACAGGGGAAAGCGCCTACGAGCAGTACTTC. Its translation is CAASTGESAYEQYF. This chain joins TRBV10-3 and TRBJ2-7, with 7 bases matching TRBD1. Trimming cost V 11 bases and J 2 bases; bases outside gene matches: 12. The V gene's germline CDR1 is ENHRY and CDR2 SYGVKD. The CDR3 is 14 amino acids.

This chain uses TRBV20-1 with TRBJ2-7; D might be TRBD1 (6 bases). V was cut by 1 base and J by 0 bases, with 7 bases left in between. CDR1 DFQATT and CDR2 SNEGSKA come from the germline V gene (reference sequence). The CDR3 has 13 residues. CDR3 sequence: CSARGTVSYEQYF. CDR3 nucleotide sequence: TGCAGTGCTAGAGGGACAGTCTCCTACGAGCAGTACTTC.